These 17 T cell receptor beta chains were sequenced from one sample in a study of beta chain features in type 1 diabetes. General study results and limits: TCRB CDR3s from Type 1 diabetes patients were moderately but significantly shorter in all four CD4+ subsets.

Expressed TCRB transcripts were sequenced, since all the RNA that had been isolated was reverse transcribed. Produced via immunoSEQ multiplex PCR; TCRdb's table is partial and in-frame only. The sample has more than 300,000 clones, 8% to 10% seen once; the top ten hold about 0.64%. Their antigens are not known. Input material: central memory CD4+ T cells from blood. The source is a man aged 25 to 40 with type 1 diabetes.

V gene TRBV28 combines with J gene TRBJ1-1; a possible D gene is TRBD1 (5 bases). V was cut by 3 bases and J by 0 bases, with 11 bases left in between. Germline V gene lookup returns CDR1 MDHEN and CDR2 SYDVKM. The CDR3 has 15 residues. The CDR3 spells CASSFSRDLNTEAFF. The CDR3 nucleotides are TGTGCCAGCAGTTTCAGCCGGGACCTGAACACTGAAGCTTTCTTT.

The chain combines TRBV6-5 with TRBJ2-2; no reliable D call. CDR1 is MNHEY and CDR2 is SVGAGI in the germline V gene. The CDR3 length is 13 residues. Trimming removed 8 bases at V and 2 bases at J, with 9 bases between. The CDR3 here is CASRPQNTGELFF. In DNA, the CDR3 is TGTGCCAGCCGGCCTCAAAACACCGGGGAGCTGTTTTTT.

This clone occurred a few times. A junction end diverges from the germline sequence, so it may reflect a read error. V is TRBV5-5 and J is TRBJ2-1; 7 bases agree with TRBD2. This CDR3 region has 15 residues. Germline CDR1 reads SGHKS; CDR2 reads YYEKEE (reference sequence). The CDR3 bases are TGCGCCAGCAGCCAAGAAGCGTGGGAGGGGAATGAGCAGTTCTTC. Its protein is CASSQEAWEGNEQFF. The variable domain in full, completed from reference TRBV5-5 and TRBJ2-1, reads DAGVTQSPTHLIKTRGQQVTLRCSPISGHKSVSWYQQVLGQGPQFIFQYYEKEERGRGNFPDRFSARQFPNYSSELNVNALLLGDSALYLCASSQEAWEGNEQFFGPGTRLTVL.

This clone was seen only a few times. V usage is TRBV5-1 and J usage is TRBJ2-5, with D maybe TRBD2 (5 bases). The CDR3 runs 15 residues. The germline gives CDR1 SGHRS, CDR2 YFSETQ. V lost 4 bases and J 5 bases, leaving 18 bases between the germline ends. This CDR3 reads CASSTSSGFGETQYF. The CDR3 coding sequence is TGCGCCAGCAGCACAAGTTCGGGGTTCGGCGAGACCCAGTACTTC.

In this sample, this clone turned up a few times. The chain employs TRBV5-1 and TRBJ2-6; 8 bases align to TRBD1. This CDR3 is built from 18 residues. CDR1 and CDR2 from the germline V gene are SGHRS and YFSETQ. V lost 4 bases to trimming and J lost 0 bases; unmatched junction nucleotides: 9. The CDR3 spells CASSPTADRASGANVLTF. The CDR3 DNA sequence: TGCGCCAGCAGCCCCACAGCGGACAGGGCCTCTGGGGCCAACGTCCTGACTTTC.

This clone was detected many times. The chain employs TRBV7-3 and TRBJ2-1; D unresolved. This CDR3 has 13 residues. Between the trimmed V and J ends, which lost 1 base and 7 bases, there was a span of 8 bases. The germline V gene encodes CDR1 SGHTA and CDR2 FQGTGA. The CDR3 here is CASSLIAGNEQFF. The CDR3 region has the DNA TGTGCCAGCAGCTTAATTGCCGGGAATGAGCAGTTCTTC.

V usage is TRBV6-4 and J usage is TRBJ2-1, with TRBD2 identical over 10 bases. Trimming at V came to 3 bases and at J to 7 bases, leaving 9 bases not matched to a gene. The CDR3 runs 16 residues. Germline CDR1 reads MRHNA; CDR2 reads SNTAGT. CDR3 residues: CASSESAGGQGNEQFF. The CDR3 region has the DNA TGTGCCAGCAGTGAATCAGCGGGAGGGCAAGGAAATGAGCAGTTCTTC.

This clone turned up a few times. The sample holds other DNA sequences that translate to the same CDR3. CDR3 amino acids: CASSLGLAGAYEQYF. Written as DNA, the CDR3 is TGTGCCAGCAGCTTAGGACTAGCGGGAGCCTACGAGCAGTACTTC. The V and J genes are TRBV7-2 and TRBJ2-7, with TRBD2 matching over 12 bases. The CDR3 extends over 15 amino acids. Germline V gene sequence: CDR1 SGHTA, CDR2 FQGNSA. The V gene end was trimmed by 1 base and the J gene end by 2 bases; junction bases not matched to a gene: 0.

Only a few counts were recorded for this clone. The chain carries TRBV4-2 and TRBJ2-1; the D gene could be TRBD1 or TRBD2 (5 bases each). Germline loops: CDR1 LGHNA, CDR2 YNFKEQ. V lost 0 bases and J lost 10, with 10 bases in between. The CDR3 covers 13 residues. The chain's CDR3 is CASSQDMGREQFF. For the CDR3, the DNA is TGTGCCAGCAGCCAAGACATGGGACGGGAGCAGTTCTTC.

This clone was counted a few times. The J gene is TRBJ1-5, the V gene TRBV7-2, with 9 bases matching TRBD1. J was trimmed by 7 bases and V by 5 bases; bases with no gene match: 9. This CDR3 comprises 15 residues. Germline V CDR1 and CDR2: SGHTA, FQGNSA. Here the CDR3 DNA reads TGTGCCAGCAGCCCAGAGGACAGGGGATACCAGCCCCAGCATTTT. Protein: CASSPEDRGYQPQHF. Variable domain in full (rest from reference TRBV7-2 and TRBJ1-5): GAGVSQSPSNKVTEKGKDVELRCDPISGHTALYWYRQSLGQGLEFLIYFQGNSAPDKSGLPSDRFSAERTGGSVSTLTIQRTQQEDSAVYLCASSPEDRGYQPQHFGDGTRLSIL.

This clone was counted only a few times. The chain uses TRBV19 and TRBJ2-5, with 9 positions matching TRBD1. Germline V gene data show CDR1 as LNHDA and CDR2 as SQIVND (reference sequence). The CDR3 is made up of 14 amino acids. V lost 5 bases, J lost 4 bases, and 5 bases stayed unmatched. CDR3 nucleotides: TGTGCCAGTAGTCGTGGACAGGGGATAGAGACCCAGTACTTC. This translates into CASSRGQGIETQYF.

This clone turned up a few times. CDR3 amino acids: CASSDRGQGAKNIQYF. The CDR3 DNA follows: TGTGCCAGCAGCGACAGGGGGCAAGGAGCCAAAAACATTCAGTACTTC. The chain carries TRBV28 and TRBJ2-4, with 10 bases lining up with TRBD1. Germline trimming cut 6 bases from V and 0 bases from J; bases unmatched to any gene: 5. The CDR3 is 16 residues long. Germline assignment: CDR1 MDHEN and CDR2 SYDVKM. The full variable domain, with the rest looked up from reference TRBV28 and TRBJ2-4, is DVKVTQSSRYLVKRTGEKVFLECVQDMDHENMFWYRQDPGLGLRLIYFSYDVKMKEKGDIPEGYSVSREKKERFSLILESASTNQTSMYLCASSDRGQGAKNIQYFGAGTRLSVL.

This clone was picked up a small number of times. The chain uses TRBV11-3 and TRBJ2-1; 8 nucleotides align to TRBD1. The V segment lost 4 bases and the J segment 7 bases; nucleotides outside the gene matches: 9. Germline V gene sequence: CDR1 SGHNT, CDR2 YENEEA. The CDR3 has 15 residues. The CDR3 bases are TGTGCCAGCAGCTCCGGACAGGGCGAAACGAATGAGCAGTTCTTC. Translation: CASSSGQGETNEQFF.

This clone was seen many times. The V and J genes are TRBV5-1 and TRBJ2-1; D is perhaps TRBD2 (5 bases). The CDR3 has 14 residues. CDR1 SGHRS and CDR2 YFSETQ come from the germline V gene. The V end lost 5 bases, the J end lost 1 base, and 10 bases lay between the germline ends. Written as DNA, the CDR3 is TGCGCCAGCAGTATGAGGGTGTCCTACAATGAGCAGTTCTTC. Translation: CASSMRVSYNEQFF.

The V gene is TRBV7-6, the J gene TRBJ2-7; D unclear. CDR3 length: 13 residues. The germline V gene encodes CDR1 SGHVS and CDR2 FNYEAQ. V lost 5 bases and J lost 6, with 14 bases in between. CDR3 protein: CASSPQWTSEQYF. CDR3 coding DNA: TGTGCCAGCAGCCCGCAATGGACGAGCGAGCAGTACTTC.

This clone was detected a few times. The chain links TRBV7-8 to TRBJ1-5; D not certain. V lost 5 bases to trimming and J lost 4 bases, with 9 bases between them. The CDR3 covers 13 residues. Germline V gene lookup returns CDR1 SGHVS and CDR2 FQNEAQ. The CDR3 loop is CASSPERNQPQHF. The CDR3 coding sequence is TGTGCCAGCAGCCCCGAAAGGAATCAGCCCCAGCATTTT. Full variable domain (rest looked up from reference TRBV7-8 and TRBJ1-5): GAGVSQSPRYKVAKRGQDVALRCDPISGHVSLFWYQQALGQGPEFLTYFQNEAQLDKSGLPSDRFFAERPEGSVSTLKIQRTQQEDSAVYLCASSPERNQPQHFGDGTRLSIL.

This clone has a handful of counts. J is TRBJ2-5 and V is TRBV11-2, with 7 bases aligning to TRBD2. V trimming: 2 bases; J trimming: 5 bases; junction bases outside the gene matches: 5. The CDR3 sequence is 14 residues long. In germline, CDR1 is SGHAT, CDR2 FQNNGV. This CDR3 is CASSLNGGGETQYF. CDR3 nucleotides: TGTGCCAGCAGCTTAAACGGGGGAGGGGAGACCCAGTACTTC.